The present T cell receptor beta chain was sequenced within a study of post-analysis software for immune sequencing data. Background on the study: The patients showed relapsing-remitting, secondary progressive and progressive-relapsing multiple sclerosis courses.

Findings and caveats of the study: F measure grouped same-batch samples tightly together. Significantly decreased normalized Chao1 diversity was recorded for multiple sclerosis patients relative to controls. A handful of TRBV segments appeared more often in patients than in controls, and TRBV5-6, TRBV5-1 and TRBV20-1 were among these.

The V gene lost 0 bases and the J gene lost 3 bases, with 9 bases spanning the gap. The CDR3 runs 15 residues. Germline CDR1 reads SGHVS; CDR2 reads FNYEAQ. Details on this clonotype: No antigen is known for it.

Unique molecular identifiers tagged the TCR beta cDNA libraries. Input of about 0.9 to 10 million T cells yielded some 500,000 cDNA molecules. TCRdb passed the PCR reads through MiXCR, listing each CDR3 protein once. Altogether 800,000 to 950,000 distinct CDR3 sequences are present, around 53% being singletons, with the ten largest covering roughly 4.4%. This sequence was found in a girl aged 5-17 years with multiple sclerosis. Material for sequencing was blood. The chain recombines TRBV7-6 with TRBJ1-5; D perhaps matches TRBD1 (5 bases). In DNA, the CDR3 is TGTGCCAGCAGCTTAGCGCGGGACTACAATCAGCCCCAGCATTTT. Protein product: CASSLARDYNQPQHF.